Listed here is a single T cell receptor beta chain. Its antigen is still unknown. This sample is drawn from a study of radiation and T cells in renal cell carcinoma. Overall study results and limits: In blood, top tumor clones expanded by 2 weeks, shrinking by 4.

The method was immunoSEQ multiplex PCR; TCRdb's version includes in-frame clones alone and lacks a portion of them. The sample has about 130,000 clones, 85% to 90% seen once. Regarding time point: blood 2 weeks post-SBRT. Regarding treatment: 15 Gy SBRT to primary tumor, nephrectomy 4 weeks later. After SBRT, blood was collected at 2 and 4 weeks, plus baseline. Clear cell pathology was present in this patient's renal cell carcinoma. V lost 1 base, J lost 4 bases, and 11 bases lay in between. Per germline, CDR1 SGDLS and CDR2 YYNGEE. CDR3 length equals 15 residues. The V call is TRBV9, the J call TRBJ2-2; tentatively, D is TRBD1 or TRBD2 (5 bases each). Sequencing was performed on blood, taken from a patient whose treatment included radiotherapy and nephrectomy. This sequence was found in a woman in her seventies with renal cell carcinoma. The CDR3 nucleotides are TGTGCCAGCAGCGTAACCGGGGCGGCCACCGGGGAGCTGTTTTTT. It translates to CASSVTGAATGELFF.